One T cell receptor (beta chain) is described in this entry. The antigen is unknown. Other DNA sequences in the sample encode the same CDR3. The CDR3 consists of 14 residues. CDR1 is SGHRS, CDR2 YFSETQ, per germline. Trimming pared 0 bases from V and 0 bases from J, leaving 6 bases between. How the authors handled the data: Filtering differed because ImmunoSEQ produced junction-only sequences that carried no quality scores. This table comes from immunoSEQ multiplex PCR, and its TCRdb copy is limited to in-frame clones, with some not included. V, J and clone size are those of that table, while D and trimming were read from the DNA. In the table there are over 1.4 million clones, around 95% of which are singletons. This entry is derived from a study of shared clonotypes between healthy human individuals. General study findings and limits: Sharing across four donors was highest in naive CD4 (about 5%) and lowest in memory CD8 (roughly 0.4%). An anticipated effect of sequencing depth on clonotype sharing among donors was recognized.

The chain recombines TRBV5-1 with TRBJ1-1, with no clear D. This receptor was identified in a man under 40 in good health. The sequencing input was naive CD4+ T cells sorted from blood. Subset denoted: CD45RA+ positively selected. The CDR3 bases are TGCGCCAGCAGCTTGGAGGGTGTGAACACTGAAGCTTTCTTT. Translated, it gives CASSLEGVNTEAFF.